This T cell receptor beta chain was identified in a study of blood T cell repertoires in COVID-19. This table comes from immunoSEQ multiplex PCR, and its TCRdb copy is limited to in-frame clones, with some not included. The table includes around 92,000 clones, 75% to 85% detected once. The J segment lost 5 bases and the V segment lost 5 bases, leaving 11 bases of the junction unmatched. The CDR3 spans 16 residues. Germline CDR1 LGHDT, CDR2 YNNKEL (reference sequence). This clonotype was obtained from an elderly woman with acute or convalescent COVID-19. V usage is TRBV3-1 (or the pseudogene TRBV3-2) and J usage is TRBJ2-2; 7 bases are a match to TRBD1. Sequencing was done on a sample of peripheral blood. The CDR3 is CASSIRGARGTGELFF. The DNA for the CDR3 is TGTGCCAGCAGCATCAGAGGGGCCAGGGGGACCGGGGAGCTGTTTTTT.